Described below is a single T cell receptor beta chain sequence and its context. These data originate in a study of OX40 agonist ivuxolimab in advanced cancers. Sequencing used immunoSEQ multiplex PCR; TCRdb keeps in-frame clones, though not all of them. The table has 65,000 to 85,000 clones, 85% seen once. This CDR3 contains 17 residues. CDR1 and CDR2 from the germline V gene are LGHNA and YSLEER. V gave up 3 bases and J gave up 0 bases; unmatched junction bases: 2. This sequence originates from an adult with an advanced solid tumor such as melanoma, head and neck, liver or kidney cancer. This chain links TRBV4-3 with TRBJ2-1; TRBD2 matches at 13 bases. The sample here was CD4+ or CD8+ T cells sorted from blood, taken in a trial of the OX40 agonist ivuxolimab. The CDR3 loop reads CASSHRLAGGSYNEQFF. Here the CDR3 DNA reads TGCGCCAGCAGCCACCGACTAGCGGGAGGCTCCTACAATGAGCAGTTCTTC.